This paragraph reports one TCR beta chain. Its antigen remains unknown. This sample stems from a study of shared clonotypes between healthy human individuals. General study points: Clonotypes that were shared across four donors made up around 5% of naive CD4 clonotypes. Only blood samples were collected, and tissue repertoires likely differ.

The V gene lost 4 bases and the J gene lost 4 bases, with 17 bases spanning the gap. Germline-derived CDR1 and CDR2 are SGDLS and YYNGEE. The length of the CDR3 is 15 residues. Produced via immunoSEQ multiplex PCR; TCRdb's table is partial and in-frame only. The sample includes 2 million to 2.5 million clones, about 92% of them seen just once. This receptor was obtained from a man between 18 and 35 years old in good health. Some clones in this sample may be carry-over from other donors' samples. Sample: naive CD4+ T cells from PBMCs. Subset of the sample: CD45RA+ positively selected. The gene calls are TRBV9 and TRBJ1-2; D possibly corresponds to TRBD1 (5 bases). CDR3 in DNA: TGTGCCAGCAGCATCTCCCCCCAGGGAAGCTATGGCTACACCTTC. It codes for CASSISPQGSYGYTF. The full variable domain, its missing parts supplied by reference TRBV9 and TRBJ1-2, is DSGVTQTPKHLITATGQRVTLRCSPRSGDLSVYWYQQSLDQGLQFLIQYYNGEERAKGNILERFSAQQFPDLHSELNLSSLELGDSALYFCASSISPQGSYGYTFGSGTRLTVV.